This T cell receptor beta chain comes out of a study of T cells after somatic rescue of genetic block. V was pared by 1 base and J by 4 bases, with 5 bases between. CDR3 size: 13 residues. CDR1 MNHEY and CDR2 SVGAGI come from the germline V gene. Here immunoSEQ multiplex PCR was the method, and the copy in TCRdb shows in-frame clones only, minus some. Of tens of thousands of clones in the sample, about 96% were seen once. This receptor was identified in a child less than two years old. The rearrangement joins TRBV6-5 to TRBJ1-5; no clear D. Sequencing was done on a sample of peripheral blood mononuclear cells (PBMCs). CDR3 sequence (DNA): TGTGCCAGCAGTTACTTAGGGAATCAGCCCCAGCATTTT. The encoded protein is CASSYLGNQPQHF.